This TCR beta chain was found in a study of T cell responses to AZD1222 COVID-19 vaccine. The repertoire was sequenced with immunoSEQ multiplex PCR; TCRdb's copy has only in-frame clones and lacks some. Here the sample spans 150,000 to 200,000 clones, 85% to 95% being singletons. Germline CDR1 and CDR2: SGHDT and YYEEEE. The V end lost 4 bases, the J end lost 3 bases, and 19 bases lay between the germline ends. The CDR3 loop spans 17 amino acids. To note about this clone: The antigen is not known.

Findings of the study overall: The sample set comprised mostly white British donors with more females, and clonal diversity was possibly underestimated.

The chain has TRBV5-6 and TRBJ1-4, with D possibly TRBD1 on 6 matching bases. Sequences were derived from peripheral blood, sampled on day 0 of AZD1222 vaccination. The receptor comes from an adult in good health. The CDR3 DNA sequence: TGTGCCAGCAGCACCAGCTTTTTTACAGGGCCTAATGAAAAACTGTTTTTT. This translates into CASSTSFFTGPNEKLFF.